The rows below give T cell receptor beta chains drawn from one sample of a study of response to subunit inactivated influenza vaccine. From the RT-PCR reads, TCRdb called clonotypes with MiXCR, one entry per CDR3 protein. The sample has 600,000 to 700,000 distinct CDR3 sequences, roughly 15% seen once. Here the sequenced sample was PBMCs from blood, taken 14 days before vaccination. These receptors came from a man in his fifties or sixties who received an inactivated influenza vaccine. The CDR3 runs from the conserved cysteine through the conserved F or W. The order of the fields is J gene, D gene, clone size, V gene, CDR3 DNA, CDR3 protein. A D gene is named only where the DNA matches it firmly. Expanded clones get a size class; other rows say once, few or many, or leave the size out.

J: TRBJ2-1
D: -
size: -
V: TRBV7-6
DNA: TGTGCCAGCAGCTCACAGCCGGACAGCTACAATGAGCAGTTCTTC
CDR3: CASSSQPDSYNEQFF

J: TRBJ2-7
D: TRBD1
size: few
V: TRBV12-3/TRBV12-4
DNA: TGTGCCAGCAGTTTAGGTTCCGGGACAGGGATGTATTACGAGCAGTACTTC
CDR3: CASSLGSGTGMYYEQYF

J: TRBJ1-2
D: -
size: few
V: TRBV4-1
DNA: TGCGCCAGCAGCCAAGATCGGGGTACCTATGGCTACACCTTC
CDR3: CASSQDRGTYGYTF

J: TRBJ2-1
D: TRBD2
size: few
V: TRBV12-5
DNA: TGTGCTAGTGGTTTGGTACTAGCGGGAGGGTTGGATGAGCAGTTCTTC
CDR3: CASGLVLAGGLDEQFF

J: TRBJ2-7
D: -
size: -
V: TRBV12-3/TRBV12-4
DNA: TGTGCCAGCAGTTGGAGCGACTCCGACTACGAGCAGTACTTC
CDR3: CASSWSDSDYEQYF

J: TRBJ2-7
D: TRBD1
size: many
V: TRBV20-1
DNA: TGCAGTGCTAAGGGACAGGGATACGAGCAGTACTTC
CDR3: CSAKGQGYEQYF

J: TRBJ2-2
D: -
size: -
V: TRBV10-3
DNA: TGTGCCATCAGTGAAGGGACGGTAAACGCCGGGGAGCTGTTTTTT
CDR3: CAISEGTVNAGELFF

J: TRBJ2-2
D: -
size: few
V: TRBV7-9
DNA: TGTGCCAGCAGCTTTATAAACGCCGGGGAGCTGTTTTTT
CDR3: CASSFINAGELFF

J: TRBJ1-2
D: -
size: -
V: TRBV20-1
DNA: TGCAGTGCTAGAGATCGCGTGGCAGTCTATGGCTACACCTTC
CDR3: CSARDRVAVYGYTF

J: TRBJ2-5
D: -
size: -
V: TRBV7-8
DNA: TGTGCCAGCAGCCCCGGTCACGGGAACCAAGAGACCCAGTACTTC
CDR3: CASSPGHGNQETQYF

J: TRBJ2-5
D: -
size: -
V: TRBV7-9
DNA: TGTGCCAGCCTCAGGGGGGACCAAGAGACCCAGTACTTC
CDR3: CASLRGDQETQYF

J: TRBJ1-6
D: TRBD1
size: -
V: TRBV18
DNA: TGTGCCAGCTCGCTTGGGACAGGGGGTTTTAATTCACCCCTCCACTTT
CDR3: CASSLGTGGFNSPLHF

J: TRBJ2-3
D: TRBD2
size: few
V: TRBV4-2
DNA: TGTGCCAGCAGCCAAGCGGGACTAACTTTCGCAGATACGCAGTATTTT
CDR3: CASSQAGLTFADTQYF

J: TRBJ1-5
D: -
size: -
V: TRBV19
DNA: TGTGCCAGTAGTATGCTGGACGGGGGGCCCCAGCATTTT
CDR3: CASSMLDGGPQHF

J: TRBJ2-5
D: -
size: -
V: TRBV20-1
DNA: TGCAGTGCTATCGCGAGACCAAGTATGGAGACCCAGTACTTC
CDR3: CSAIARPSMETQYF

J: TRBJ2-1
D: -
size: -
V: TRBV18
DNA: TGTGCCAGCTCACCACCGGGGGTTGAGCAGTTCTTC
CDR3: CASSPPGVEQFF

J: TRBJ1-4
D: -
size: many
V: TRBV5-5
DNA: TGTGCCAGCAGCTCAGCTTCGAGGACGGCCGAAAAACTGTTTTTT
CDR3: CASSSASRTAEKLFF

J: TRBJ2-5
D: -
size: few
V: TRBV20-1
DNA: TGCAGTGCCCCCCGGGGGCACGAGACCCAGTACTTC
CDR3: CSAPRGHETQYF

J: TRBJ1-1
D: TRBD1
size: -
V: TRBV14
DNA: TGTGCCAGCAGCCAAGCCACAGGGGGTGGAAGGGGTGAAGCTTTCTTT
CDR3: CASSQATGGGRGEAFF

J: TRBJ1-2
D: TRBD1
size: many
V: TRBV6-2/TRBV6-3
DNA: TGTGCCAGCAGTTACGAACATTGGGACAGAACAAACTATGGCTACACCTTC
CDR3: CASSYEHWDRTNYGYTF

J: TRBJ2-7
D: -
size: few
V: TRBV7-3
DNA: TGTGCCAGCAGCTTAATTATGAGGGCTCCGGTCGAATACGAGCAGTACTTC
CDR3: CASSLIMRAPVEYEQYF

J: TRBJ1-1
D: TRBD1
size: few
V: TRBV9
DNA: TGTGCCAGCAGCGTTTCGGGACAGAAAAGGCACACTGAAGCTTTCTTT
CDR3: CASSVSGQKRHTEAFF

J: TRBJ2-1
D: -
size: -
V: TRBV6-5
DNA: TGTGCCAGCAGTAACCCCGGGACCCTCGTTTCCTTC
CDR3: CASSNPGTLVSF

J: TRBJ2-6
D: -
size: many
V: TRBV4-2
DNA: TGTGCCAGCAGCCAGGGGATCTCTGGGGCCAACGTCCTGACTTTC
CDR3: CASSQGISGANVLTF

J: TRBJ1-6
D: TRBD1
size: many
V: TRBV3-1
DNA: TGTGCCAGCAGCCAAGTGGAATCGGACAGGAATTCACCCCTCCACTTT
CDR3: CASSQVESDRNSPLHF

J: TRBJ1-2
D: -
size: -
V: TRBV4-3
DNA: TGCGCCAGCAGCCAAGATCTGGCCGCGGGCTATGGCTACACCTTC
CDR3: CASSQDLAAGYGYTF

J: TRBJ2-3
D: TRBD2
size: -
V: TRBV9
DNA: TGTGCCAGCAGCGTCTCGGGACTAGCGGGGGAAGATACGCAGTATTTT
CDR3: CASSVSGLAGEDTQYF

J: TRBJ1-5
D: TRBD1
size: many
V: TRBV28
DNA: TGTGCCAGCAGTTTTAACAGGGGGCAGCCCCAGCATTTT
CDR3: CASSFNRGQPQHF

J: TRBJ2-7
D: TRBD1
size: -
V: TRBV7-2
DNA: TGTGCCAGCAGCTTATGGGGGACAGGGGGCCCTCCCTACGAGCAGTACTTC
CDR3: CASSLWGTGGPPYEQYF

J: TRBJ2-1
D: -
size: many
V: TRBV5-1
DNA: TGCGCCAGCAGCTTGGCCGGTATCTCCGGCTACAATGAGCAGTTCTTC
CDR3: CASSLAGISGYNEQFF

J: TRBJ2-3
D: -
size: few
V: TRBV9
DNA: TGTGCCAGCAGCCCTCGGGACCGAGGCGGGGATACGCAGTATTTT
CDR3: CASSPRDRGGDTQYF

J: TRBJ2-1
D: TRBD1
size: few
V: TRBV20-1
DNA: TGCAGTGCGAACGACAGGGGGCTAATCGGTGAGCAGTTCTTC
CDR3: CSANDRGLIGEQFF

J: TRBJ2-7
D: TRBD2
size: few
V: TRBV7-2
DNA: TGTGCCAGCAGCCTAGCAACTCCCTGGACTAGCGGGAGGGCCTTTGTCTACGAGCAGTACTTC
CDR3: CASSLATPWTSGRAFVYEQYF

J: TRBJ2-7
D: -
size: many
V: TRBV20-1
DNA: TGCAGTGCCCGGGTCTCCTACGAGCAGTACTTC
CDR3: CSARVSYEQYF

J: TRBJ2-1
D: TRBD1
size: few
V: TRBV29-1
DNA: TGCAGCGTGTACAAGGACAGGGGGCAGGTTGAGCAGTTCTTC
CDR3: CSVYKDRGQVEQFF

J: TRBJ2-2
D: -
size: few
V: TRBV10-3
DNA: TGTGCCATCACCTCTCGAGGCAACACCGGGGAGCTGTTTTTT
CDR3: CAITSRGNTGELFF

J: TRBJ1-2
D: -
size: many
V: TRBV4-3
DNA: TGCGCCAGCAGCCCCCTTGGACAATCCTATGGCTACACCTTC
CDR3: CASSPLGQSYGYTF

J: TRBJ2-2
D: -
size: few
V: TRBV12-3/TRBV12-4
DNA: TGTGCCAGCAGTCTCGGGGGCAGGGCGACCGGGGAGCTGTTTTTT
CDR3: CASSLGGRATGELFF

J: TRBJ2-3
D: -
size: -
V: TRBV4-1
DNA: TGCGCCAGCAGCCTTCGGATAGATCCTAGCACAGATACGCAGTATTTT
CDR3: CASSLRIDPSTDTQYF

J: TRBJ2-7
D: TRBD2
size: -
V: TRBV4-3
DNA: TGCGCCAGCAGCCGAAACACCGGGACTAGCGGCCTCGAGCAGTACTTC
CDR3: CASSRNTGTSGLEQYF

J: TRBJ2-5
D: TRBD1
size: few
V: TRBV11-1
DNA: TGTGCCAGCAGCTTAAACAGGGGTGGTCAAGAGACCCAGTACTTC
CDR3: CASSLNRGGQETQYF

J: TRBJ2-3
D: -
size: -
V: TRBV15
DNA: TGTGCCACCAGTCTTAGAAAGGGCTCCACAGATACGCAGTATTTT
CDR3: CATSLRKGSTDTQYF

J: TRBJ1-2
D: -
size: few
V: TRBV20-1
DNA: TGCAGTGCTAGCGGACTCCTAGCTAACTATGGCTACACCTTC
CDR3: CSASGLLANYGYTF

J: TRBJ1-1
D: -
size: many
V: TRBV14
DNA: TGTGCCAGCAGCCCCCGACAGAACACTGAAGCTTTCTTT
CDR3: CASSPRQNTEAFF